This T cell receptor beta chain was sequenced in a study of blood T cell repertoires in COVID-19. Study-wide background: PBMCs, B-cell-depleted T cells, or T cells provided the cDNA or gDNA that made up the material.

Germline assignment: CDR1 SGHAT and CDR2 FQNNGV. Trimming removed 1 base at V and 10 bases at J, with 13 bases between. This CDR3 is built from 13 residues. The protocol was immunoSEQ multiplex PCR, while the TCRdb copy is restricted to in-frame clones and leaves out a portion. This sample has 150,000 to 200,000 clones, with 80% to 90% found just once. V gene TRBV11-2 combines with J gene TRBJ1-1; D gene ambiguous. The receptor was isolated from a human donor with active or convalescent COVID-19. The donor label of this sample is uncertain. Specimen: peripheral blood. CDR3 DNA sequence: TGTGCCAGCAGCTTAGGATTCCGGGATCGAGCTTTCTTT. Its translation is CASSLGFRDRAFF. The variable domain in full, completed from reference TRBV11-2 and TRBJ1-1, reads EAGVAQSPRYKIIEKRQSVAFWCNPISGHATLYWYQQILGQGPKLLIQFQNNGVVDDSQLPKDRFSAERLKGVDSTLKIQPAKLEDSAVYLCASSLGFRDRAFFGQGTRLTVV.